This T cell receptor (beta chain) was sequenced for a study of T cell repertoires in cytomegalovirus infection. Points on this clonotype: The antigen remains unidentified.

Study results and limitations: There were HLA-C-restricted CMV-specific TCR beta clonotypes dominating the ex vivo response.

V lost 0 bases to trimming and J lost 1 base, with 5 bases between them. Germline assignment: CDR1 LGHDT and CDR2 YNNKEL (reference sequence). The CDR3 runs to 14 residues. TCRdb recomputed calls from the reads with MiXCR, one row per CDR3 protein. The sample lists some 280,000 distinct CDR3 sequences; roughly 13% were seen once. The receptor was isolated from a human donor in good health (CMV status not recorded). Some clones in this sample may be carry-over from other donors' samples. The genes are TRBV3-1 and TRBJ2-3; the D is unclear. The sequenced sample was PBMCs. In nucleotides, the CDR3 is TGTGCCAGCAGCCAAGATGGACGCACAGATACGCAGTATTTT. Its protein product is CASSQDGRTDTQYF.